This T cell receptor (beta chain) was observed in a study of CD4 T cells in relation to SARS-CoV-2 and coronaviruses. To note about this clone: What it binds is unknown.

TCRdb's copy holds only in-frame clones and misses some; the assay was immunoSEQ multiplex PCR. The sample lists about 41,000 clones, about 80% seen once, with around 1.2% in the top ten. The length of the CDR3 is 18 residues. CDR1 and CDR2 (germline): SGDLS, YYNGEE. The V end lost 6 bases, the J end lost 0 bases, and 21 bases lay between the germline ends. This receptor was identified in an adult with COVID-19. The sequenced sample was naive CD4+ T cells from PBMCs, cultured in vitro. Subset reported: naive CD4+ T cells isolated by negative enrichment. The chain joins TRBV9 to TRBJ2-2; no clear D gene. The CDR3 loop is CASIHLSPRWSNTGELFF. Written as DNA, the CDR3 is TGTGCCAGCATCCACTTATCGCCGAGGTGGTCGAACACCGGGGAGCTGTTTTTT.